A single TCR beta chain is shown here with its context. With V trimmed by 3 bases and J by 3 bases, 4 bases remained unmatched. The CDR3 has 14 amino acids. Germline lookup yields CDR1 SGHNT and CDR2 YENEEA. The assay was immunoSEQ multiplex PCR, and TCRdb's table has in-frame clones only and misses some. This sample has around 120,000 clones; 90% occur once, and the top ten carry 3.8%. These data come from a study of blood T cell repertoires in COVID-19. Study in general: COVID-19 samples from acute and convalescent phases originated in the United States, Italy and Spain. Nucleic acid was either cDNA or gDNA, and it came from T cells, B-cell-depleted T cells, or PBMCs.

V and J are TRBV11-3 and TRBJ1-1; TRBD1 agrees at 7 bases. The sequence was collected from a woman aged 55 to 70 with COVID-19, enrolled during active disease. The sequenced material came from peripheral blood. This CDR3 is CASSFQGDYTEAFF. As DNA, the CDR3 is TGTGCCAGCAGCTTTCAGGGGGACTACACTGAAGCTTTCTTT.